What follows are 5 T cell receptor beta chains derived from one specimen sequenced in a study of CD8+CD57+ T cells in acquired aplastic anemia. Only patients with CD8+CD57+ cell expansion on flow cytometry were chosen for sequencing. TCR beta VDJ and CDR3 were profiled, and genomic DNA was the template. TCRdb re-called the reads through MiXCR, storing one row per CDR3 protein. Of a few hundred thousand distinct CDR3 sequences in the sample, under 40% were seen once. Sequencing used sorted CD4+, CD8+, or CD8+CD57+ T cells (not recorded which) from PBMCs. The receptors stem from a human donor with aplastic anemia.

This clonotype was seen a few times. An end of the junction differs from the germline gene, which may be a read error. This rearrangement joins TRBV10-3 to TRBJ2-2, with unresolved D. CDR3 length: 14 amino acids. Looked up from germline, CDR1 is ENHRY and CDR2 is SYGVKD. CDR3 residues: CASSQSTNTGELFF. CDR3 coding DNA: TGTGCCAGCAGTCAATCAACGAACACCGGGGAGCTGTTTTTT.

This clonotype was detected only once. Since a much larger clone is just one base distant, this may be a read error. V usage is TRBV2 and J usage is TRBJ1-2; TRBD1 agrees at 7 bases. This CDR3 has 16 residues. V gave up 0 bases and J gave up 8 bases; unmatched junction bases: 12. The germline V gene has CDR1 SNHLY and CDR2 FYNNEI. DNA for the CDR3: TGTGCCAGCAGTGAAGCAGAGGGGGCAGGCCTTCGAGGCTACACCTTC. Its translation is CASSEAEGAGLRGYTF.

This clonotype was seen many times. As DNA, the CDR3 is TGTGCCAGCAGTGAGGGGGGCGCTTATCAGACCCAGTACTTC. Protein sequence: CASSEGGAYQTQYF. The genes are TRBV2 and TRBJ2-5, with D perhaps being TRBD1 or TRBD2 (6 bases each). The ends were cut back, 3 bases at V and 6 bases at J, with 14 bases in the middle. Germline V gene data show CDR1 as SNHLY and CDR2 as FYNNEI. The CDR3 is 14 residues long.

This clonotype came up many times. The rearrangement uses TRBV20-1 and TRBJ2-7; weak D call: TRBD2 (7 bases). The CDR3 length is 12 residues. Trimming took 7 bases from V and 2 from J, leaving 12 bases between them. Germline V gives CDR1 DFQATT, CDR2 SNEGSKA (reference sequence). Written as DNA, the CDR3 is TGCAGTGTCGGGGGGCAAACCTACGAGCAGTACTTC. Its protein is CSVGGQTYEQYF.

This clonotype was observed at least ten times. The chain combines TRBV19 with TRBJ1-1; tentative D call: TRBD1 (6 bases). The CDR3 contains 14 residues. The V gene lost 6 bases and the J gene lost 4 bases, with 15 bases spanning the gap. Per germline, CDR1 LNHDA and CDR2 SQIVND (reference sequence). CDR3 in amino acids: CASRTEQGFTEAFF. In DNA, the CDR3 is TGTGCCAGTAGGACCGAACAGGGTTTCACTGAAGCTTTCTTT.